A single sample is the source of the 23 T cell receptor beta chains below, sequenced in a study of CD4+ T cells in melanoma. Measured with immunoSEQ multiplex PCR; TCRdb has only the in-frame clones, and not every one. Of over 100,000 clones in the sample, roughly 90% are singletons; the top ten hold 2.5% to 3.5%. Sequencing input: peripheral blood. The receptors shown here come from a human donor with melanoma.

This chain joins TRBV30 and TRBJ2-7; possibly TRBD1 for D (5 bases). Germline CDR1 and CDR2: GTSNPN and SVGIG (reference sequence). CDR3 length: 13 amino acids. V was cut by 5 bases and J by 4 bases, with 15 bases left in between. CDR3: CAWVHGAGYEQYF. The DNA for the CDR3 is TGTGCCTGGGTGCACGGTGCAGGGTACGAGCAGTACTTC.

The chain uses TRBV6-5 and TRBJ2-5; 9 bases line up with TRBD2. The V and J ends lost 4 bases and 5 bases, in that order; junction bases with no gene match: 11. The CDR3 has 16 residues. Germline-derived CDR1 and CDR2 are MNHEY and SVGAGI. For the CDR3, the DNA is TGTGCCAGCAGTTCCAGAGCGGGGGGATCTCCCGAGACCCAGTACTTC. Residues: CASSSRAGGSPETQYF.

The rearrangement joins TRBV7-9 to TRBJ2-7, with D hard to call. This CDR3 comprises 13 residues. The V end was cut by 6 bases, the J end by 0 bases, with 9 bases between. Looked up from germline, CDR1 is SEHNR and CDR2 is FQNEAQ (reference sequence). CDR3 residues: CASRIDPSYEQYF. The CDR3 DNA is TGTGCCAGCAGGATTGATCCCTCCTACGAGCAGTACTTC.

This clone has only one observation. This chain connects TRBV6-1 to TRBJ2-1; D uncertain. Germline CDR1 and CDR2: MNHNS and SASEGT. The length of the CDR3 is 14 residues. V lost 0 bases, J lost 4 bases, and 7 bases lay in between. The CDR3 bases are TGTGCCAGCAGTGAAGCGCCCCCTTACAATGAGCAGTTCTTC. Its protein product is CASSEAPPYNEQFF.

The table lists this clone with a few counts. Other DNA sequences in the sample encode the same CDR3. This chain connects TRBV2 to TRBJ1-5; D might be TRBD1 (6 bases). Germline V gives CDR1 SNHLY, CDR2 FYNNEI. V was trimmed by 0 bases and J by 7 bases, leaving 13 bases between them. The CDR3 consists of 15 residues. CDR3 sequence: CASSEARGAGQPQHF. The CDR3 region has the DNA TGTGCCAGCAGTGAAGCGCGGGGGGCCGGACAGCCCCAGCATTTT.

The genes are TRBV9 and TRBJ1-1, with D perhaps matching TRBD1 (5 bases). The germline CDR1 and CDR2 sequences are SGDLS and YYNGEE. There are 14 residues in the CDR3. V was shortened by 3 bases and J by 1 base, with 10 bases between the two germline ends. This CDR3 is CASSADGTNTEAFF. The CDR3 DNA reads TGTGCCAGCAGCGCAGACGGGACGAACACTGAAGCTTTCTTT.

V gene TRBV11-2 combines with J gene TRBJ2-1; 7 bases are a match to TRBD1. V lost 6 bases and J lost 4; bases outside the gene matches: 0. The length of the CDR3 is 12 residues. Germline assignment: CDR1 SGHAT and CDR2 FQNNGV. This CDR3 is CASRTGYNEQFF. As DNA, the CDR3 is TGTGCCAGCAGGACAGGGTACAATGAGCAGTTCTTC.

V usage is TRBV7-8 and J usage is TRBJ1-3; D is unclear. Germline V CDR1 and CDR2: SGHVS, FQNEAQ. Trimming took off 5 bases at V and 6 bases at J, with 17 bases between the two ends. The CDR3 sequence is 15 residues long. Written as DNA, the CDR3 is TGTGCCAGCAGCCTCTGGGCAGGCGACGTAAACACCATATATTTT. Translating it yields CASSLWAGDVNTIYF.

V usage is TRBV6-6 and J usage is TRBJ1-4, with 9 bases identical to TRBD1. The germline CDR1 and CDR2 sequences are MNHNY and SVGAGI (reference sequence). This CDR3 is 14 amino acids long. V lost 6 bases to trimming and J lost 4 bases; unmatched junction nucleotides: 3. The CDR3 sequence is CASRPGQGNEKLFF. The DNA of the CDR3 is TGTGCCAGCAGACCGGGACAGGGTAATGAAAAACTGTTTTTT.

V usage is TRBV4-1 and J usage is TRBJ2-2, with D perhaps TRBD1 or TRBD2 (5 bases each). V lost 1 base and J lost 5, with 8 bases in between. Germline V gene data show CDR1 as MGHRA and CDR2 as YSYEKL. CDR3 length: 14 residues. CDR3 loop: CASSQGWGTGELFF. DNA of the CDR3: TGCGCCAGCAGCCAAGGTTGGGGGACCGGGGAGCTGTTTTTT.

This rearrangement joins TRBV2 to TRBJ2-5, with D perhaps matching TRBD2 (6 bases). Between the trimmed V and J ends, which lost 8 bases and 2 bases, there was a span of 9 bases. CDR3 size: 12 residues. Germline V gene lookup returns CDR1 SNHLY and CDR2 FYNNEI. CDR3 in DNA: TGTGCCAGCTTCCTAGCGCAAGAGACCCAGTACTTC. It specifies CASFLAQETQYF.

The chain has TRBV29-1 and TRBJ2-7, with D tentatively TRBD1 (6 bases). V was clipped by 4 bases and J by 2 bases, with 15 bases between them. Per germline, CDR1 SQVTM and CDR2 ANQGSEA. This CDR3 comprises 14 residues. The CDR3 region is CSVVTIQGTYEQYF. CDR3 in DNA: TGCAGCGTTGTTACGATACAGGGTACCTACGAGCAGTACTTC.

This rearrangement joins TRBV4-3 to TRBJ2-5; unclear D gene. The CDR3 is made up of 14 amino acids. Trimming stripped 3 bases from V and 3 bases from J, with 11 bases between. CDR1 LGHNA and CDR2 YSLEER come from the germline V gene. The CDR3 here is CASSHSLNEETQYF. In DNA form, the CDR3 reads TGCGCCAGCAGCCATAGCCTCAACGAAGAGACCCAGTACTTC.

The J gene is TRBJ1-5, the V gene TRBV28; 9 bases match TRBD1. Germline V gene lookup returns CDR1 MDHEN and CDR2 SYDVKM. The J segment lost 11 bases and the V segment lost 6 bases, leaving 11 bases of the junction unmatched. This CDR3 contains 14 residues. The CDR3 reads CASSPGTGWLAQHF. CDR3 sequence (DNA): TGTGCCAGCAGCCCCGGGACAGGGTGGTTGGCCCAGCATTTT.

The V call is TRBV4-3, the J call TRBJ2-1; D possibly corresponds to TRBD2 (7 bases). The CDR3 is 18 residues long. V was cut by 0 bases and J by 9 bases, with 24 bases left in between. Per germline, CDR1 LGHNA and CDR2 YSLEER. CDR3 bases: TGCGCCAGCAGCCAAGATGGGGGGCGCGGGAGTCCTAGGGGTGAGCAGTTCTTC. Residues: CASSQDGGRGSPRGEQFF.

This clone was detected only once. V usage is TRBV5-1 and J usage is TRBJ2-7; D gene uncertain. The ends were cut back, 0 bases at V and 4 bases at J, with 5 bases in the middle. Germline assignment: CDR1 SGHRS and CDR2 YFSETQ. The CDR3 has 12 residues. The DNA of the CDR3 is TGCGCCAGCAGCTTGGAGCCTTACGAGCAGTACTTC. It is translated as CASSLEPYEQYF. The entire variable domain, with the rest obtained from reference TRBV5-1 and TRBJ2-7, is as follows: KAGVTQTPRYLIKTRGQQVTLSCSPISGHRSVSWYQQTPGQGLQFLFEYFSETQRNKGNFPGRFSGRQFSNSRSEMNVSTLELGDSALYLCASSLEPYEQYFGPGTRLTVT.

This sequence joins TRBV2 and TRBJ1-2; 10 bases match TRBD1. CDR3 size: 14 residues. In germline, CDR1 is SNHLY, CDR2 FYNNEI. With 5 bases clipped from V and 7 bases from J, the junction kept 7 bases outside the gene matches. In DNA form, the CDR3 reads TGTGCCAGCAGTCCGAGGACAGGGGGAGGTGGCTACACCTTC. Protein: CASSPRTGGGGYTF.

V is TRBV28 and J is TRBJ1-3, with TRBD1 matching 9 bases. Per germline, CDR1 MDHEN and CDR2 SYDVKM. This CDR3 is 14 amino acids long. Trimming took 5 bases from V and 8 from J; bases not matched to a gene: 7. CDR3 amino acids: CASSRTQGADTIYF. The CDR3 DNA is TGTGCCAGCAGTCGCACACAGGGGGCGGACACCATATATTTT.

The V call is TRBV30, the J call TRBJ2-2; D might be TRBD2 (6 bases). The CDR3 totals 14 residues. CDR1 GTSNPN and CDR2 SVGIG come from the germline V gene (reference sequence). Trimming took off 8 bases at V and 4 bases at J, with 17 bases between the two ends. The CDR3 is CADRELGFTGELFF. CDR3 bases: TGTGCCGATCGGGAGTTGGGGTTCACCGGGGAGCTGTTTTTT.

This clone has a handful of counts. The chain links TRBV7-2 to TRBJ1-5, with D unresolved. Trimming removed 2 bases at V and 4 bases at J, with 9 bases between. Germline V gene lookup returns CDR1 SGHTA and CDR2 FQGNSA. This CDR3 spans 14 amino acids. This chain's CDR3 is CASSLSGRNQPQHF. DNA for the CDR3: TGTGCCAGCAGCTTATCGGGCAGAAATCAGCCCCAGCATTTT.

The CDR3 DNA reads as TGCGCCAGCAGGGCGACGGGACAAACCCAAGAGACCCAGTACTTC. This encodes CASRATGQTQETQYF. J is TRBJ2-5 and V is TRBV5-1; D is perhaps TRBD1 (6 bases). The germline V gene has CDR1 SGHRS and CDR2 YFSETQ. The ends were cut back, 5 bases at V and 1 base at J, with 15 bases in the middle. The CDR3 extends over 15 amino acids.

The V call is TRBV7-6, the J call TRBJ1-4, with a tentative D call TRBD1 (5 bases). The CDR3 runs 15 residues. V was shortened by 4 bases and J by 4 bases, with 13 bases between the two germline ends. The germline V gene has CDR1 SGHVS and CDR2 FNYEAQ. The CDR3 DNA reads TGTGCCAGCAGCTCACTACAGGCTCTTAATGAAAAACTGTTTTTT. Translation gives CASSSLQALNEKLFF.

This sequence joins TRBV19 and TRBJ1-5; maybe TRBD1 (5 bases). The length of the CDR3 is 14 residues. Trimming left V 3 bases short and J 1 base short, with 7 bases between. CDR1 LNHDA and CDR2 SQIVND come from the germline V gene (reference sequence). CDR3 sequence reads: CASSMRQSNQPQHF. The CDR3 DNA sequence: TGTGCCAGTAGTATGCGACAGAGCAATCAGCCCCAGCATTTT.